Listed below are T cell receptor beta chains from one sample, sequenced in a study of blood T cell repertoires in COVID-19. The repertoire was sequenced with immunoSEQ multiplex PCR; TCRdb's copy has only in-frame clones and lacks some. Among some 40,000 clones listed, roughly 82% were seen once. Sequenced material: peripheral blood. Receptors were obtained from a human donor in a cohort sampled during active COVID-19. The CDR3 runs from the conserved cysteine through the conserved F or W. Each record gives: J gene, D gene, V gene, CDR3 protein. The D gene is left open where the match is weak.

TRBJ2-3,TRBD1,TRBV11-2,CASSFGTGFTDTQYF
TRBJ1-5,TRBD1,TRBV28,CASSLTTGWDQPQHF
TRBJ2-7,TRBD2,TRBV6-5,CASSYSGTSGIGEQYF
TRBJ1-5,-,TRBV23-1,CASSQSLIPQHF
TRBJ1-5,-,TRBV5-6,CASSLAGQVNQPQHF
TRBJ1-2,TRBD1,TRBV14,CASSSQGARGYTF
TRBJ1-1,-,TRBV30,CAWNHGEDTEAFF
TRBJ2-3,-,TRBV19,CASSIATDTQYF
TRBJ2-2,TRBD2,TRBV2,CASSGLAGGPGAGELFF
TRBJ2-1,TRBD2,TRBV27,CASSLLAGGYNEQFF
TRBJ2-6,TRBD2,TRBV6-1,CASTDRDGGSGANVLTF
TRBJ2-3,-,TRBV5-1,CASSLAGADTQYF
TRBJ2-5,TRBD2,TRBV11-2,CASSLTSGQETQYF
TRBJ2-1,-,TRBV14,CASSQDPSGPYNEQFF
TRBJ2-7,TRBD1,TRBV4-2,CASSQDTQGDPYEQYF
TRBJ2-7,-,TRBV28,CASSFQGRGSYEQYF
TRBJ1-5,-,TRBV30,CAWSGGGGIPLHF
TRBJ1-1,TRBD1,TRBV11-2,CASSLVSGTGAFF
TRBJ1-1,-,TRBV21-1,CASSKGTAFKPMNTEAFF
TRBJ2-6,TRBD2,TRBV5-4,CASSHLAGAPGANVLTF
TRBJ2-7,-,TRBV5-1,CASRPGLLLAYEQYF
TRBJ2-5,TRBD2,TRBV29-1,CSVVFGRASNQETQYF
TRBJ1-5,TRBD1,TRBV6-2/TRBV6-3,CASSYSVGTGVNSNQPQHF
TRBJ1-2,TRBD1,TRBV19,CASSPRDRGEGGYTF
TRBJ1-6,-,TRBV11-3,CASSSRGGLNSPLHF
TRBJ1-4,TRBD1,TRBV15,CATSRDRGNEKLFF
TRBJ1-1,-,TRBV7-9,CASSLLVNTEAFF
TRBJ1-6,-,TRBV2,CASSEIRGDNSPLHF
TRBJ2-3,TRBD2,TRBV4-1,CASSQDPSRAGGDTQYF
TRBJ2-1,TRBD2,TRBV28,CASTHGTSLPYNEQFF
TRBJ1-1,-,TRBV7-9,CASSLVTEAFF
TRBJ2-7,TRBD1,TRBV5-1,CASSARQGTYYEQYF
TRBJ1-2,TRBD1,TRBV6-1,CASSEAGTGGDSYGYTF
TRBJ1-6,-,TRBV5-8,CASSEAGYNSPLHF
TRBJ2-1,-,TRBV10-1,CASSLDSYNEQFF
TRBJ2-7,-,TRBV5-3,CARSLLRGASYEQYF
TRBJ2-5,TRBD1,TRBV14,CASSTRTGWETQYF
TRBJ2-2,-,TRBV4-2,CASSQVIPNTGELFF
TRBJ1-1,-,TRBV4-1,CASSQGPGENTEAFF
TRBJ2-3,-,TRBV19,CASSIAGTQYF
TRBJ1-1,TRBD1,TRBV7-9,CASSRFIQGEAFF
TRBJ1-4,TRBD1,TRBV19,CASSIDGPGTGGRDGEKLFF
TRBJ1-1,-,TRBV28,CASSLSSTEAFF
TRBJ2-2,TRBD2,TRBV4-3,CASSQDSIAGGRTGELFF
TRBJ1-3,TRBD1,TRBV18,CASSLDRGQGNTIYF
TRBJ1-1,TRBD1,TRBV24-1,CATRGTGDPEAFF
TRBJ1-5,TRBD1,TRBV5-1,CASSLSDRDAQPQHF
TRBJ2-5,-,TRBV2,CASSEKGPETQYF
TRBJ2-7,-,TRBV30,CAFNQGGLSYEQYF
TRBJ2-5,TRBD1,TRBV4-1,CASSQGDRGKETQYF
TRBJ1-1,-,TRBV10-3,CAISEGHKNTEAFF